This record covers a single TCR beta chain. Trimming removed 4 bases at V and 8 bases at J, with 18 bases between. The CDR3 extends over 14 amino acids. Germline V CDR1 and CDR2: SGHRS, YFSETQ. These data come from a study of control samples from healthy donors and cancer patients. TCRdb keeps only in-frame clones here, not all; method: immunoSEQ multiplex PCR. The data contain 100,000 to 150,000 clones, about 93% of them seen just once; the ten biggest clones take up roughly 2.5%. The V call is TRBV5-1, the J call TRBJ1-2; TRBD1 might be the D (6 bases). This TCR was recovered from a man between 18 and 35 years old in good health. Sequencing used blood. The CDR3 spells CASSPGHNDGGYTF. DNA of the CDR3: TGCGCCAGCAGCCCGGGACACAATGACGGAGGCTACACCTTC.